This T cell receptor (beta chain) was sequenced during a study of blood T cell repertoires in COVID-19. Across the whole study: T cells, B-cell-depleted T cells, or PBMCs supplied cDNA or gDNA.

This CDR3 has 14 amino acids. Germline V gene sequence: CDR1 SQVTM, CDR2 ANQGSEA. Trimming took 1 base from V and 3 from J; bases not matched to a gene: 1. Per the study methods: Amplification of reference gene primers provided the estimated nucleated cell counts. The data were produced by immunoSEQ multiplex PCR, yet TCRdb's version contains in-frame clones alone and is incomplete. That table is the source of V, J and clone size, and D and trimming were worked out from the DNA. The data show around 47,000 clones, around 80% seen once. This sequence originates from a human donor in a cohort sampled during active COVID-19. The source material was peripheral blood. This chain uses TRBV29-1 with TRBJ1-4; 8 nucleotides agree with TRBD1. CDR3 residues: CSVEGTGSNEKLFF. The DNA for the CDR3 is TGCAGCGTTGAAGGGACAGGGTCTAATGAAAAACTGTTTTTT.